This is a list of T cell receptor beta chains from one sample in a study of blood T cell repertoires in COVID-19. This table comes from immunoSEQ multiplex PCR, and its TCRdb copy is limited to in-frame clones, with some not included. The table has some 320,000 clones, around 87% seen once; the top ten hold 5.3%. The sequenced material came from PBMCs or T cells enriched from blood (not recorded which). These receptors were obtained from a woman younger than 45 who had recovered from COVID-19. CDR3s include the opening cysteine and the closing phenylalanine or tryptophan. The D gene is left open where the match is weak. Clone size is stated in some rows and not others, as once, few, many or a class when expanded.

clone_size | d_call | j_call | v_call | cdr3_nt | cdr3_aa
- | TRBD2 | TRBJ2-3 | TRBV5-8 | TGTGCCAGCAGCTTAGGGAGCCGAAGCGGGGGGTACACAGATACGCAGTATTTT | CASSLGSRSGGYTDTQYF
- | TRBD1 | TRBJ1-1 | TRBV4-3 | TGCGCCAGCAGCCATACCCGGGACAGTAACACTGAAGCTTTCTTT | CASSHTRDSNTEAFF
- | TRBD1 | TRBJ2-7 | TRBV28 | TGTGCCAGCAGTTGGGACAGATCCTACGAGCAGTACTTC | CASSWDRSYEQYF
- | TRBD1 | TRBJ1-2 | TRBV6-6 | TGTGCCAGCAGTCGGACGGACAGGGGGCGCGAGGGCTATGGCTACACCTTC | CASSRTDRGREGYGYTF
- | - | TRBJ2-5 | TRBV7-8 | TGTGCCAGCAGCTACGGGGAACAAGAGACCCAGTACTTC | CASSYGEQETQYF
- | TRBD1 | TRBJ1-2 | TRBV3-1/TRBV3-2 | TGTGCCAGCAGCCCAACGACAGGGGCAAGGGGCTACACCTTC | CASSPTTGARGYTF
- | TRBD1 | TRBJ1-6 | TRBV15 | TGTGCCACCAGCAGAGGGACAGGGGATAATTCACCCCTCCACTTT | CATSRGTGDNSPLHF
- | TRBD1 | TRBJ1-2 | TRBV2 | TGTGCCAGCAGTGAAATTCCGGGACAGGGGAACTATGGCTACACCTTC | CASSEIPGQGNYGYTF
- | - | TRBJ1-1 | TRBV18 | TGTGCCAGCTCACCTGGACAGTTTACGAACACTGAAGCTTTCTTT | CASSPGQFTNTEAFF
- | - | TRBJ2-2 | TRBV28 | TGTGCCAGTTATCAGGGGTTGGGTTTCGGCGACACCGGGGAGCTGTTTTTT | CASYQGLGFGDTGELFF
- | TRBD1 | TRBJ1-4 | TRBV5-4 | TGTGCCAGCAGCTCCCTCAGGGGGACTAATGAAAAACTGTTTTTT | CASSSLRGTNEKLFF
once | TRBD1 | TRBJ1-2 | TRBV5-8 | TGTGCCAGCAGTTTGACAGGGAGTCTCCCTTATGGCTACACCTTC | CASSLTGSLPYGYTF
- | - | TRBJ1-2 | TRBV6-5 | TGTGCCAGCCTGGGAGGTGGTGGGTCTAACTATGGCTACACCTTC | CASLGGGGSNYGYTF
- | TRBD1 | TRBJ2-7 | TRBV19 | TGTGCCAGTAGCTCCGGGACAGGGACATACGAGCAGTACTTC | CASSSGTGTYEQYF
once | TRBD2 | TRBJ2-5 | TRBV7-9 | TGTGCCAGCAGCTCCCTAGCGGGGGGCCGAATGGACCAAGAGACCCAGTACTTC | CASSSLAGGRMDQETQYF
- | TRBD1 | TRBJ1-1 | TRBV5-1 | TGCGCCAGCAGCTTGGCCCCGACAGGGATGAACACTGAAGCTTTCTTT | CASSLAPTGMNTEAFF
- | TRBD1 | TRBJ1-1 | TRBV30 | TGTGCCTGGAGTGGGGACAGGGGGGTAAACACTGAAGCTTTCTTT | CAWSGDRGVNTEAFF
- | - | TRBJ1-2 | TRBV20-1 | TGCAGTGCTAGTCGCGGGGGCGACTATGGCTACACCTTC | CSASRGGDYGYTF
- | TRBD1 | TRBJ2-3 | TRBV2 | TGTGCCAGCAGCCAGGGGGATCAAGATACGCAGTATTTT | CASSQGDQDTQYF
- | - | TRBJ2-7 | TRBV5-4 | TGTGCCAGCAGCTCAGACCCGCGGGGACTGACCTACGAGCAGTACTTC | CASSSDPRGLTYEQYF
- | TRBD2 | TRBJ2-5 | TRBV5-1 | TGCGCCAGCAGCTTGGCCCTAGCGGGGGGCCAAGAGACCCAGTACTTC | CASSLALAGGQETQYF
- | - | TRBJ2-1 | TRBV6-1 | TGTGCCAGCAGTGAAGGAGGGTGGGATGAGCAGTTCTTC | CASSEGGWDEQFF
once | TRBD2 | TRBJ2-7 | TRBV3-1/TRBV3-2 | TGTGCCAGCAGCCAGGGGGGGGCCTACGAGCAGTACTTC | CASSQGGAYEQYF
- | - | TRBJ1-1 | TRBV28 | TGTGCCAGCAGCTACCGGTTTCTGAACACTGAAGCTTTCTTT | CASSYRFLNTEAFF
few | TRBD1 | TRBJ1-5 | TRBV28 | TGTGCCAGCCGCCTAGGAGGGACAGGGGGCAATCAGCCCCAGCATTTT | CASRLGGTGGNQPQHF
- | TRBD1 | TRBJ1-3 | TRBV6-5 | TGTGCCAGCAGTACGGGACAGCCGGGAAACACCATATATTTT | CASSTGQPGNTIYF
- | - | TRBJ1-2 | TRBV30 | TGTGCCTGGAGTCCCACAGACTATGGCTACACCTTC | CAWSPTDYGYTF
- | - | TRBJ1-6 | TRBV10-3 | TGTGCCATCAGTGAGTCAAGGGAGGGGAATTCACCCCTCCACTTT | CAISESREGNSPLHF
- | TRBD1 | TRBJ1-1 | TRBV19 | TGTGCAACTCGCCCACGGGCTACAGGGGGGTTAGGGATGAACACTGAAGCTTTCTTT | CATRPRATGGLGMNTEAFF
- | TRBD1 | TRBJ1-5 | TRBV7-6 | TGTGCCAGCAGCCCCACCCTCGGGACAGGGGGCCATAATAATAGCAATCAGCCCCAGCATTTT | CASSPTLGTGGHNNSNQPQHF
- | TRBD2 | TRBJ2-7 | TRBV20-1 | TGCAGTGCTACGGGACTAGGCGAGCAGTACTTC | CSATGLGEQYF
- | TRBD2 | TRBJ2-5 | TRBV4-3 | TGCGCCAGCAGCCAAGTCCTAGCGGGGTACGAGACCCAGTACTTC | CASSQVLAGYETQYF
- | TRBD1 | TRBJ2-7 | TRBV20-1 | TGCAGTGCGAGCTACAGGGGCAGGCAGTACTTC | CSASYRGRQYF
- | - | TRBJ2-7 | TRBV7-9 | TGTGCCAGCAGCTTATCAGGCAGCTCCTACGAGCAGTACTTC | CASSLSGSSYEQYF
- | TRBD1 | TRBJ1-4 | TRBV7-2 | TGTGCCAGCAGCTTCGGGGACAGGGCCATACAAAAACTGTTTTTT | CASSFGDRAIQKLFF
many | - | TRBJ1-2 | TRBV6-5 | TGTGCCAGCAGTTACTCAGGGGGTGGCTACACCTTC | CASSYSGGGYTF
- | TRBD1 | TRBJ1-2 | TRBV6-5 | TGTGCCAGCAGTTACCTCCCGGGACAGAGGTCCTATGGCTACACCTTC | CASSYLPGQRSYGYTF
- | - | TRBJ2-7 | TRBV7-8 | TGTGCCAGCAGCTTAGAGAGTAGCGACGAGCAGTACTTC | CASSLESSDEQYF
- | - | TRBJ2-3 | TRBV4-1 | TGCGCCAGCAGCCCGCTAGGGGGTAGGTTGGATACGCAGTATTTT | CASSPLGGRLDTQYF
- | TRBD2 | TRBJ2-1 | TRBV11-1 | TGTGCCAGCAGCTTTCTAGCGGGGGGGCGCAATGAGCAGTTCTTC | CASSFLAGGRNEQFF
- | - | TRBJ1-1 | TRBV5-1 | TGCGCCAGCAGCTTAAGGGGTACGAACACTGAAGCTTTCTTT | CASSLRGTNTEAFF
- | - | TRBJ2-1 | TRBV14 | TGTGCCAGCAGCCAACAGGGAGGCAATGAGCAGTTCTTC | CASSQQGGNEQFF
- | - | TRBJ1-5 | TRBV23-1 | TGCGCCAGCGAGGGAATGTGGGAGGGGGAGAGCAATCAGCCCCAGCATTTT | CASEGMWEGESNQPQHF
- | - | TRBJ2-3 | TRBV5-1 | TGCGCCAGCAGCTCCGAACGACAGACAGATACGCAGTATTTT | CASSSERQTDTQYF
- | TRBD1 | TRBJ1-1 | TRBV2 | TGTGCCAGCAGTGAAACTCCACGATTGGACAGGCACGGCACTGAAGCTTTCTTT | CASSETPRLDRHGTEAFF
- | - | TRBJ1-2 | TRBV19 | TGTGCCAGCAGCTCTGGACAGTCGGGCGATTCTGGCTACACCTTC | CASSSGQSGDSGYTF
- | - | TRBJ1-1 | TRBV10-1 | TGCGCCAGCAGTGAGGGCGGTGGAAAGACTGAAGCTTTCTTT | CASSEGGGKTEAFF
- | - | TRBJ1-2 | TRBV30 | TGTGCCTGTCACGTCCGTGGGCAGAGATCTTATGGCTACACCTTC | CACHVRGQRSYGYTF
few | - | TRBJ1-6 | TRBV7-9 | TGTGCCAGCAGCTTAATACAGCCTAATTCACCCCTCCACTTT | CASSLIQPNSPLHF
- | TRBD1 | TRBJ2-3 | TRBV18 | TGTGCCAGCTCATCCAGTGGGACAGGAGGGAGAGATACGCAGTATTTT | CASSSSGTGGRDTQYF
- | - | TRBJ2-7 | TRBV12-3/TRBV12-4 | TGTGCCAGCAGTTGGGCCGGCTACGAGCAGTACTTC | CASSWAGYEQYF
- | - | TRBJ2-1 | TRBV7-9 | TGTGCCAGCAGCTCCGGGGAGGACAATGAGCAGTTCTTC | CASSSGEDNEQFF
- | - | TRBJ1-2 | TRBV1 | TGCACCAGCAGCCAGCCAGCTAACTATGGCTACACCTTC | CTSSQPANYGYTF
many | - | TRBJ1-1 | TRBV5-1 | TGCGCCAGCAGCTTCAAGACAGATCCGAACACTGAAGCTTTCTTT | CASSFKTDPNTEAFF
- | - | TRBJ1-5 | TRBV7-9 | TGTGCCAGCAGTTTTACAGGGAATCAGCCCCAGCATTTT | CASSFTGNQPQHF